Below, one TCR beta chain is given with its context. Its antigen remains unidentified. There are no base qualities to consult, and no much larger clone falls within one base. This specimen belongs to a study of cytomegalovirus exposure and HLA in healthy donors listed by TCRdb under 2017. Looking at the study overall: An earlier analysis of 587 of the donors reported 250 to 350 Gb of sequence data and approximately 120 million unique TCR beta sequences obtained from about 179 million T cells. About 310 gigabases of sequencing data and tens of millions of unique TCR sequences were included in an early release covering roughly 600 HLA-typed donors. Of the approximately 370 genotyped donors, 75% to 85% were placed in the genetic ancestry cluster associated with self-reported Caucasian donors. The study was designed to test whether signatures of past pathogen exposure could be identified by cataloging public T cell receptors. The study profiled the T cell repertoires of under 850 subjects by immunosequencing and related them to cytomegalovirus serostatus. Along with the 666-subject first cohort, a separate validation cohort of over 90 different subjects was used. To predict cytomegalovirus infection status, the study combined high-throughput TCR immunosequencing, statistical association of individual TCRs with disease status, and machine learning. A later analysis re-examined previously published TCR beta repertoires from around 670 donors and added high-resolution HLA genotyping to investigate patterns of TCR occurrence. In the later analysis, no new phenotypic data were used to find candidate immune exposures; instead, reliance was placed on TCR beta sequences and their occurrence across donors. To decide whether each TCR beta V gene segment behaved as functional or pseudogenic, an earlier analysis of fewer than 750 of the donors relied on high-throughput TCR beta sequencing. Donor age, sex, ethnicity and CMV serostatus were compiled together with the repertoire data. Genome-wide SNP genotypes for about 55% of the roughly 670 donors were used in a later genetic analysis, which treated that subset as a discovery cohort. Every discovery cohort repertoire had been produced on one sequencing platform. HLA typing included class I and class II loci at four-digit resolution. Typing coverage varied by locus: roughly 629-630 donors for A, B, C, DRB1 and DQB1; roughly 520 for DQA1; over 600 for DPA1; under 490 for DPB1. Roughly 5 DR-DQ haplotypes were handled as single units for association and clustering, since linkage in the cohort was strong. Across 300 to 500 genotyped donors of the cohort, an average of about 240,000 unique TCR beta nucleotide sequences per donor were sequenced, and roughly 18% of those sequences were non-productive. Study-level results and caveats: Because counts were too low, some 16 rarely observed V segments, including chromosome 9 orphons, were excluded from the earlier analysis of under 650 of the donors. An earlier analysis of around 500 of the donors showed that most TCR beta V segments appeared in productive rearrangements either about 87% or about 30% of the time, which broadly matched IMGT annotations. In both the original and validation cohorts, the classifier was reported to diagnose cytomegalovirus status with high specificity and sensitivity. According to a later analysis, TCR association rates differed among HLA loci, with DRB1 alleles showing the most associated TCRs and HLA-C alleles showing the fewest. The only immune exposure information available for the cohort was CMV serostatus. In vitro tests confirmed that a few of the cytomegalovirus-associated TCR beta chains recognize cytomegalovirus antigens. Several of the top co-occurrence clusters appeared to be linked to parvovirus B19, influenza, CMV and Epstein-Barr virus, according to a later analysis. The sequencing pipeline was judged likely to have produced a cluster of highly shared sequence variants as a technical artifact. In a later genetic analysis, fewer N-insertions in productive TCRs were reported among donors in an Asian-associated ancestry cluster than the 666-donor mean. A further reported finding was that TCR beta sequences accurately predicted the HLA-A and HLA-B alleles for most subjects in the first cohort. A later genetic analysis associated a missense DCLRE1C variant with V-gene and J-gene trimming of TCR beta chains, and an independent cohort replicated the association. Because HLA typing was missing for some donors at each locus, association tests included only the typed subset. Some IMGT-functional V segments, including TRBV6-2 and TRBV6-3, could not be distinguished by the 87-base-pair reads and were therefore excluded. Most TCR sequences were seen in very few donors, while some public TCRs were found in many individuals. A later analysis associated 15,000 to 20,000 TCR beta sequences with specific HLA alleles at a false discovery rate of 0.05. When HLA alleles, especially DR and DQ, strongly co-occurred, attributing TCR associations to individual alleles was difficult. Compared with equally common non-associated chains, HLA-associated TCR beta chains in a later analysis were more clonally expanded and had lower generation probabilities. Roughly uniform sequencing depth across donors was assumed in presence/absence analyses, although this assumption may not hold. Only TCR beta chains were sequenced in this cohort, and the absence of alpha or paired-chain data limited detectable features. The study gave a list of about 160 TCR beta chains associated with cytomegalovirus. According to the authors, the approach could potentially be generalized to other disease states and immunological phenotypes. Most CMV-associated TCR beta chains appeared to be HLA-restricted in a later analysis, and the HLA associations seemed to be driven largely by CMV exposure. Correlated functional status among segregating V segments might reflect linkage disequilibrium, but an unknown experimental factor could not be ruled out.

The library relied on the immunoSEQ multiplex PCR assay. For the multiplex PCR, a mixture combining 60 forward primers for TCR Vbeta segments and 13 reverse primers for TCR Jbeta segments was used. Amplification of the CDR3 region of rearranged TCR beta genes was performed with a multiplex PCR assay on genomic DNA. The Illumina HiSeq System was used to sequence the amplified TCR beta libraries as 87-base-pair reads. The paper's data handling went like this. A later analysis tallied tens of millions of unique TCR beta chains across the 666 repertoires, and approximately 11 million of those chains were shared by two or more donors. Raw reads were error-corrected and collapsed into unique sequences by a nearest-neighbor algorithm in which closely related sequences were merged to remove PCR and sequencing errors. To assign V, D and J gene segments, CDR3 sequences were aligned to IMGT reference sequences. For a sequence to be retained, a match of at least six nucleotides to both a V gene segment and a J gene segment was required. Rearrangements were called productive when the CDR3 lacked stop codons and stayed in frame with V and J; all others were non-productive. CDR3 was defined by IMGT convention, running from the second conserved V-encoded cysteine to the conserved J-encoded phenylalanine. The earlier analysis of about 610 of the donors excluded any sequence lacking an unambiguous match to a single V gene segment. An earlier analysis of fewer than 750 of the donors classified V segments as functional when productive rearrangements were above 56.7% and as segregating when the standard deviation between donors was above 5%. To diagnose cytomegalovirus status from the catalog of TCR beta chain sequences, a statistical classification framework was built. In a later analysis, TCR nucleotide sequences were compared against IMGT/GENE-DB human TR gene sequences so that V and J genes could be assigned. The TCRdist pipeline was used in a later analysis to assign CDR3 sequences and most-parsimonious VDJ recombination scenarios. In a later analysis, each TCR beta chain was defined by its CDR3 amino acid sequence together with its V-gene family, and reads without a unique V-gene family were excluded. In a later analysis, some 600 highly shared, low-generation-probability nucleotide sequences were removed to address suspected cross-contamination and a sequencing artifact. In a later analysis, a clonal expansion index was calculated for each public chain from normalized within-repertoire ranks of inferred template counts. In a later analysis, generation probabilities were computed using a VDJ recombination model fitted to out-of-frame rearrangements, and the results were checked against IGoR. In a later analysis, TCR-TCR, TCR-HLA and TCR-CMV co-occurrence was scored with hypergeometric tests, and a repertoire-size bias correction was applied to TCR pairs. False discovery rates were estimated in a later analysis by permuting HLA or CMV assignments 20 times. In a later analysis, co-occurring TCRs were grouped using DBSCAN, and TCRdist sequence similarity was added for clustering within HLA-allele-positive subsets. Repertoires with fewer than 30,000 or more than 120,000 public chains were left out of co-occurrence clustering, as were a handful of repertoires with anomalous nucleotide sharing. TCRdb obtained this table from immuneACCESS and retained in-frame rearrangements with V and J assigned. These tables miss some clones; where compared with another copy, unresolved V genes account for less than half of the shortfall, and the remainder is unexplained. The V and J calls and clone size were taken over from that table, and D and trimming were inferred from the DNA. The sample contains 230,000 or so clones, about 93% of them found a single time. The ten top clones hold roughly 1.5% of the sample.

Reading from cysteine to phenylalanine, the CDR3 counts 15 amino acids. Solely the CDR3 DNA is kept, with 45 bases framed from the first base. Relative to germline, V is 3 bases shorter and J is 6 bases shorter, with 14 bases between their ends. CDR1 and CDR2, looked up from the germline V gene, are SNHLY and FYNNEI. The cohort comprised fewer than 750 healthy bone marrow donors. At the time of sampling, all cohort members were nominally healthy, though unrecorded immune exposures were likely present. The donor tested CMV seronegative and was one of the 352 seronegative cohort members. Every donor gave a peripheral blood sample, and the peripheral blood mononuclear cells from that sample were used for TCR beta sequencing. Genomic DNA was extracted from the blood cell samples with the Qiagen DNeasy Blood Extraction Kit.

Source material: PBMCs. The sequence derives from a girl aged 2 to 10 in good health and CMV-seronegative. In this chain, TRBV2 is recombined with TRBJ1-4; TRBD1 is a weak D gene call, 5 bases matching. In nucleotides, the sequence is TGTGCCAGCAGTGATTACCAGGGTCGGGATGAAAAACTGTTTTTT. Translated, this gives CASSDYQGRDEKLFF.